There are a few counts of the clone carrying this T cell receptor beta chain. Its antigen is currently unknown. The record originates from a study of beta chain features in type 1 diabetes. Study-wide findings and caveats: Among all four CD4+ subsets, Type 1 diabetes patients had TCRB CDR3s that were moderately but significantly shorter.

The entirety of the isolated RNA underwent reverse transcription, so expressed TCRB transcripts were sequenced. Method: immunoSEQ multiplex PCR; TCRdb's copy keeps in-frame clones and lacks some. The table has about 340,000 clones, roughly 9% seen once; the top ten hold 0.95% to 1.1%. The sequencing sample was made of central memory CD4+ T cells from blood. The source of this sequence is a man aged 30-40 years with type 1 diabetes.

CDR3 residues: CASSRGSADYGYTF. CDR3 coding DNA: TGTGCCAGTAGTAGGGGCTCGGCAGACTATGGCTACACCTTC. The V call is TRBV19, the J call TRBJ1-2; D is perhaps TRBD1 (5 bases). This CDR3 contains 14 residues. Germline CDR1 LNHDA, CDR2 SQIVND (reference sequence). Deletions cut 4 bases from V and 3 bases from J, with 12 bases between.